The present T cell receptor beta chain was sequenced within a study of blood T cell repertoires in COVID-19. Overall study: Italy, Spain and the United States were the sources of the convalescent and acute COVID-19 samples. The cDNA or gDNA used as material had been derived from T cells, B-cell-depleted T cells, or PBMCs.

Per the original methods: Reference gene primer amplification gave estimated nucleated cell counts. The assay was immunoSEQ multiplex PCR, and TCRdb's table has in-frame clones only and misses some. The V and J calls and clone size come from that table; D and trimming were worked out from the DNA. The table lists around 100,000 clones, 85% of them singletons. Looked up from germline, CDR1 is LNHDA and CDR2 is SQIVND (reference sequence). This CDR3 has 13 amino acids. Trimming cost V 3 bases and J 2 bases, with 7 bases left between them. The chain carries TRBV19 and TRBJ1-2, with a weak D call TRBD1 (5 bases). The sample comprised peripheral blood. The source is a human donor in a cohort sampled during active COVID-19. CDR3 region: CASSIRQNYGYTF. The CDR3 bases are TGTGCCAGTAGTATTCGACAGAACTATGGCTACACCTTC. The complete variable domain, with remaining parts taken from reference TRBV19 and TRBJ1-2, reads DGGITQSPKYLFRKEGQNVTLSCEQNLNHDAMYWYRQDPGQGLRLIYYSQIVNDFQKGDIAEGYSVSREKKESFPLTVTSAQKNPTAFYLCASSIRQNYGYTFGSGTRLTVV.